This T cell receptor (beta chain) was captured in a study of cytotoxic CD8 clonotypes in ibrutinib-treated CLL. Whole-study context: Among the patients, around ten presented as relapsed/refractory and roughly 15 as treatment-naive; roughly 17 showed unmutated IGHV. Overall study findings and caveats: Private clonotypes, not public ones, expanded at ibrutinib response.

Profiling relied on immunoSEQ multiplex PCR, and the TCRdb table lists in-frame clones only, not all of them. The sample holds 35,000 to 55,000 clones, roughly two thirds seen once. The CDR3 is 14 amino acids. Trimming took 2 bases from V and 2 from J, leaving 9 bases between them. Germline V gene lookup returns CDR1 MNHNS and CDR2 SASEGT. As concerns this clone: Its target is unknown.

Sequencing was performed on PBMCs, taken after 12 months of ibrutinib treatment. The sequence was obtained from a human donor with chronic lymphocytic leukemia. This rearrangement joins TRBV6-1 to TRBJ1-2, with D unresolved. The CDR3 coding sequence is TGTGCCAGCAGTGAAAGGGTTAACAACTATGGCTACACCTTC. Amino acid sequence: CASSERVNNYGYTF.